The 29 T cell receptor beta chains reported below all come from one sample, sequenced in a study of T cell changes during pregnancy in multiple sclerosis. Sequenced by immunoSEQ multiplex PCR; TCRdb stores in-frame clones only, minus some. The table has 75,000 to 95,000 clones, 85% to 95% seen once. Sequencing was performed on peripheral blood, taken in the first trimester of pregnancy. These receptors were collected from a female donor in good health, enrolled as a control in a pregnancy study.

The genes are TRBV12-5 and TRBJ2-7, with 8 positions matching TRBD1. The CDR3 consists of 16 residues. Trimming at V came to 2 bases and at J to 5 bases, leaving 11 bases not matched to a gene. CDR1 LGHNT and CDR2 FRNRAP come from the germline V gene. CDR3 nucleotides: TGTGCTAGTGGTTTGTCCCGACAGGGGCGGTTTGACGAGCAGTACTTC. Amino acid sequence: CASGLSRQGRFDEQYF.

The chain couples TRBV14 to TRBJ1-6, with TRBD1 matching 7 bases. Germline lookup yields CDR1 SGHDN and CDR2 FVKESK. Trimming removed 6 bases from V and 7 bases from J; junction bases left unmatched: 6. The CDR3 contains 14 residues. CDR3 DNA: TGTGCCAGCAGACGAGGGGGCAAGAATTCACCCCTCCACTTT. It specifies CASRRGGKNSPLHF.

This chain joins TRBV7-9 and TRBJ2-7; TRBD1 aligns across 7 bases. Per the germline V gene, CDR1 is SEHNR and CDR2 is FQNEAQ (reference sequence). The CDR3 is 13 residues long. Trimming at V came to 3 bases and at J to 3 bases, leaving 2 bases not matched to a gene. CDR3 loop: CASSFRQGYEQYF. DNA of the CDR3: TGTGCCAGCAGCTTCCGACAGGGCTACGAGCAGTACTTC.

The J gene is TRBJ1-5, the V gene TRBV30; D possibly corresponds to TRBD1 (5 bases). Looked up from germline, CDR1 is GTSNPN and CDR2 is SVGIG (reference sequence). The V and J ends lost 1 base and 0 bases respectively, with 22 bases between them. The length of the CDR3 is 19 residues. For the CDR3, the DNA is TGTGCCTGGAGTGGACTACAGGTGTTCGGGACTTATAGCAATCAGCCCCAGCATTTT. As protein: CAWSGLQVFGTYSNQPQHF.

This chain uses TRBV5-8 with TRBJ2-5; D is possibly TRBD1 (6 bases). The CDR3 consists of 14 residues. Germline loops: CDR1 SGHTS, CDR2 YDEGEE. Trimming left V 4 bases short and J 1 base short, with 11 bases between. The CDR3 loop reads CASSRGQSQETQYF. The CDR3 bases are TGTGCCAGCAGCCGAGGACAGTCCCAAGAGACCCAGTACTTC.

J is TRBJ2-7 and V is TRBV9, with D possibly being TRBD1 (6 bases). Trimming removed 4 bases at V and 0 bases at J, with 14 bases between. CDR3 length equals 15 residues. CDR1 SGDLS and CDR2 YYNGEE come from the germline V gene. The DNA for the CDR3 is TGTGCCAGCAGCCCAGACGGGACACCCTCCTACGAGCAGTACTTC. Encoded protein: CASSPDGTPSYEQYF. The full variable domain, its missing parts supplied by reference TRBV9 and TRBJ2-7, is DSGVTQTPKHLITATGQRVTLRCSPRSGDLSVYWYQQSLDQGLQFLIQYYNGEERAKGNILERFSAQQFPDLHSELNLSSLELGDSALYFCASSPDGTPSYEQYFGPGTRLTVT.

The chain joins TRBV4-3 to TRBJ2-2; a possible D gene is TRBD2 (5 bases). The length of the CDR3 is 13 residues. Trimming took 0 bases from V and 8 from J, leaving 7 bases between them. The V gene's germline CDR1 is LGHNA and CDR2 YSLEER. The CDR3 DNA is TGCGCCAGCAGCCAAGATCCGGGGGGGGAGCTGTTTTTT. This translates into CASSQDPGGELFF.

The chain couples TRBV28 to TRBJ1-1; perhaps TRBD1 as D (6 bases). V dropped 1 base and J dropped 5 bases, with 8 bases sitting between them. There are 13 residues in the CDR3. Germline loops: CDR1 MDHEN, CDR2 SYDVKM. CDR3 sequence reads: CASSLYDRTEAFF. The CDR3 DNA reads TGTGCCAGCAGTTTATACGACAGGACTGAAGCTTTCTTT. Looking up the rest from reference TRBV28 and TRBJ1-1 gives the full variable domain: DVKVTQSSRYLVKRTGEKVFLECVQDMDHENMFWYRQDPGLGLRLIYFSYDVKMKEKGDIPEGYSVSREKKERFSLILESASTNQTSMYLCASSLYDRTEAFFGQGTRLTVV.

The J gene is TRBJ2-7, the V gene TRBV9; D gene ambiguous. Germline values: CDR1 SGDLS, CDR2 YYNGEE. The CDR3 length is 12 residues. The germline V and J ends were trimmed by 0 bases and 6 bases, with 7 bases remaining between them. The CDR3 is CASSVVHGEQYF. The CDR3 coding sequence is TGTGCCAGCAGCGTAGTTCACGGCGAGCAGTACTTC.

The rearrangement links TRBV20-1 to TRBJ1-2; D gene ambiguous. The CDR3 is made up of 11 amino acids. Looked up from germline, CDR1 is DFQATT and CDR2 is SNEGSKA (reference sequence). V dropped 0 bases and J dropped 10 bases, with 9 bases sitting between them. This CDR3 reads CSARDEESYTF. CDR3 bases: TGCAGTGCTAGAGATGAAGAGTCCTACACCTTC.

As concerns this clone: Additional DNA sequences in this sample encode the identical CDR3. This chain connects TRBV28 to TRBJ2-4; D might be TRBD1 (6 bases). This CDR3 has 14 residues. Trimming shortened V by 2 bases and J by 4 bases, and 9 bases separated the two germline ends. CDR1 and CDR2 from the germline V gene are MDHEN and SYDVKM. This CDR3 reads CASSLAGAKNIQYF. The CDR3 DNA sequence: TGTGCCAGCAGTTTAGCAGGGGCTAAAAACATTCAGTACTTC.

The V call is TRBV6-5, the J call TRBJ1-2; no clear D. CDR3 length: 16 amino acids. Between the trimmed V and J ends, which lost 3 bases and 6 bases, there was a span of 20 bases. Germline V CDR1 and CDR2: MNHEY, SVGAGI. The CDR3 spells CASSYSERAGRDGYTF. CDR3 sequence (DNA): TGTGCCAGCAGTTATAGTGAACGTGCGGGGAGGGATGGCTACACCTTC.

The CDR3 spells CASSQIQYTGELFF. CDR3 bases: TGCGCCAGCAGCCAGATACAGTACACCGGGGAGCTGTTTTTT. The V gene is TRBV4-3, the J gene TRBJ2-2; D is uncertain. CDR3 length equals 14 residues. Deletions cut 3 bases from V and 3 bases from J, with 8 bases between. Per germline, CDR1 LGHNA and CDR2 YSLEER.

CDR3 sequence reads: CASSSDRGETQYF. CDR3 bases: TGTGCCAGCAGTTCCGACAGGGGAGAGACCCAGTACTTC. This chain joins TRBV7-8 and TRBJ2-5; TRBD1 matches at 8 bases. Germline CDR1 is SGHVS and CDR2 is FQNEAQ. The CDR3 length is 13 residues. With 6 bases clipped from V and 4 bases from J, the junction kept 4 bases outside the gene matches.

The chain is built from TRBV15 and TRBJ1-4; 9 bases fit TRBD1. Germline values: CDR1 LNHNV, CDR2 YYDKDF (reference sequence). V lost 3 bases to trimming and J lost 8 bases; unmatched junction nucleotides: 4. This CDR3 has 14 amino acids. The CDR3 region has the DNA TGTGCCACCAGCAGCGGGACAGGGTACGAAAAACTGTTTTTT. It specifies CATSSGTGYEKLFF.

CDR3 coding DNA: TGTGCCAGCAGTGAAAGGCAGGGCGAGCGAGGGGCCAACGTCCTGACTTTC. The encoded protein is CASSERQGERGANVLTF. The rearrangement uses TRBV25-1 and TRBJ2-6, with D maybe TRBD1 (5 bases). V lost 2 bases and J 4 bases, leaving 15 bases between the germline ends. The CDR3 consists of 17 residues. The V gene's germline CDR1 is MGHDK and CDR2 SYGVNS.

In this sample, this clone turned up once. V is TRBV6-4 and J is TRBJ2-6; 8 positions agree with TRBD1. After removal of 2 bases from V and 4 bases from J, the junction contained 7 bases not matched to a gene. CDR1 and CDR2 (germline): MRHNA, SNTAGT. CDR3 size: 17 residues. CDR3 sequence reads: CASSDRAGGSGANVLTF. CDR3 DNA: TGTGCCAGCAGTGACCGGGCAGGGGGCTCAGGGGCCAACGTCCTGACTTTC.

This clone was seen just once. This rearrangement joins TRBV6-5 to TRBJ2-5; D is ambiguous. V dropped 2 bases and J dropped 2 bases, with 6 bases sitting between them. The CDR3 totals 13 residues. CDR1 is MNHEY, CDR2 SVGAGI, per germline. CDR3 in DNA: TGTGCCAGCAGTTACACTGTACAAGAGACCCAGTACTTC. This encodes CASSYTVQETQYF.

The genes are TRBV6-4 and TRBJ2-3; 8 bases fit TRBD2. Germline CDR1 reads MRHNA; CDR2 reads SNTAGT. With V trimmed by 6 bases and J by 0 bases, 11 bases remained unmatched. The CDR3 is 17 residues long. CDR3 DNA: TGTGCCAGCAGCCCGGACGGCGGGGGGTCCAGCACAGATACGCAGTATTTT. Residues: CASSPDGGGSSTDTQYF.

This clone was seen only once. The gene calls are TRBV6-4 and TRBJ1-2; possible D gene TRBD1, 6 bases. Looked up from germline, CDR1 is MRHNA and CDR2 is SNTAGT. V lost 2 bases, J lost 5 bases, and 9 bases lay in between. The CDR3 consists of 13 residues. The DNA of the CDR3 is TGTGCCAGCAGTGACGGGACACCGTATGGCTACACCTTC. Protein product: CASSDGTPYGYTF.

The chain combines TRBV5-6 with TRBJ1-6; TRBD1 matches 10 bases. The length of the CDR3 is 15 residues. V was clipped by 2 bases and J by 7 bases; unmatched bases: 3. The germline V gene has CDR1 SGHDT and CDR2 YYEEEE. The CDR3 loop is CASSFGDRGNSPLHF. The CDR3 DNA reads as TGTGCCAGCAGCTTTGGGGACAGGGGAAATTCACCCCTCCACTTT. The entire variable domain, with the rest obtained from reference TRBV5-6 and TRBJ1-6, is as follows: DAGVTQSPTHLIKTRGQQVTLRCSPKSGHDTVSWYQQALGQGPQFIFQYYEEEERQRGNFPDRFSGHQFPNYSSELNVNALLLGDSALYLCASSFGDRGNSPLHFGNGTRLTVT.

V usage is TRBV28 and J usage is TRBJ2-2; 9 nucleotides line up with TRBD1. CDR1 is MDHEN and CDR2 is SYDVKM in the germline V gene. The CDR3 sequence is 13 residues long. V lost 6 bases to trimming and J lost 8 bases; unmatched junction nucleotides: 4. CDR3 loop: CASRRQGVGELFF. CDR3 sequence (DNA): TGTGCCAGCAGACGACAGGGGGTAGGGGAGCTGTTTTTT.

The chain links TRBV27 to TRBJ1-1; perhaps TRBD1 as D (5 bases). V lost 4 bases to trimming and J lost 6 bases, with 18 bases between them. CDR3 size: 15 residues. CDR1 is MNHEY and CDR2 is SMNVEV in the germline V gene (reference sequence). CDR3 amino acids: CASSSDLIGDSEAFF. In DNA, the CDR3 is TGTGCCAGCAGTTCAGACCTTATTGGGGACTCTGAAGCTTTCTTT.

The chain joins TRBV10-3 to TRBJ2-7; 12 bases map to TRBD1. CDR3 length: 17 residues. Germline V gene sequence: CDR1 ENHRY, CDR2 SYGVKD. The V and J ends lost 0 bases and 6 bases, in that order; junction bases with no gene match: 9. CDR3 loop: CAISESVPGQGAGEQYF. The CDR3, as DNA: TGTGCCATCAGTGAGTCAGTCCCGGGACAGGGGGCTGGCGAGCAGTACTTC.

The gene calls are TRBV11-2 and TRBJ2-3; D is possibly TRBD2 (6 bases). This CDR3 comprises 16 residues. CDR1 is SGHAT, CDR2 FQNNGV, per germline. Between the trimmed V and J ends, which lost 4 bases and 7 bases, there was a span of 21 bases. The CDR3 spells CASSSAGTSTLYTQYF. As DNA, the CDR3 is TGTGCCAGCAGCTCTGCGGGGACTTCGACCCTTTATACGCAGTATTTT.

The rearrangement links TRBV18 to TRBJ1-3, with D perhaps TRBD1 (5 bases). V gave up 3 bases and J gave up 3 bases, with 9 bases separating them. CDR3 size: 14 residues. The V gene's germline CDR1 is KGHSH and CDR2 LQKENI. The CDR3 protein is CASSPQGVGNTIYF. CDR3 in DNA: TGTGCCAGCTCACCGCAGGGCGTTGGAAACACCATATATTTT. The full variable domain, with the rest looked up from reference TRBV18 and TRBJ1-3, is NAGVMQNPRHLVRRRGQEARLRCSPMKGHSHVYWYRQLPEEGLKFMVYLQKENIIDESGMPKERFSAEFPKEGPSILRIQQVVRGDSAAYFCASSPQGVGNTIYFGEGSWLTVV.

The rearrangement links TRBV7-9 to TRBJ2-3; tentatively, D is TRBD2 (6 bases). This CDR3 comprises 16 residues. The V and J ends lost 5 bases and 6 bases respectively, with 21 bases between them. Germline V CDR1 and CDR2: SEHNR, FQNEAQ (reference sequence). In DNA, the CDR3 is TGTGCCAGCAGCGCCCGGGAGACAGTTTCAGTGGATACGCAGTATTTT. Residues: CASSARETVSVDTQYF.

The V and J genes are TRBV5-5 and TRBJ2-7, with 9 bases fitting TRBD1. Trimming took 3 bases from V and 4 from J; bases not matched to a gene: 8. CDR1 is SGHKS, CDR2 YYEKEE, per germline (reference sequence). The CDR3 spans 15 residues. In DNA, the CDR3 is TGTGCCAGCAGCTCAATGACAGGGGGGTCGTACGAGCAGTACTTC. This gives the protein CASSSMTGGSYEQYF.

The chain couples TRBV4-1 to TRBJ2-1; 14 nucleotides agree with TRBD2. CDR3 length: 18 amino acids. V shed 1 base and J 4 bases; nucleotides not matched to a gene: 6. In germline, CDR1 is MGHRA, CDR2 YSYEKL. The CDR3 DNA follows: TGCGCCAGCAGCCAAGTAGCCGGGACTAGCGGGGGTTACAATGAGCAGTTCTTC. It translates to CASSQVAGTSGGYNEQFF.